The T cell receptor (beta chain) described here comes from a study of monozygotic twins with inflammatory bowel disease. Regarding the study as a whole: Among the T cells, different subtypes could not be distinguished. Diversity of TCRbeta measured by inverse Simpson was lower in IBD patients than in healthy co-twins.

A 6-nucleotide sample barcode was carried by the UMIs, which template switching added. For each CDR3 protein, TCRdb gives one entry from its re-call of the 5' RACE reads, without DNA. This sample carries some 200,000 distinct CDR3 sequences, with roughly 7.5% going to the ten biggest clones. Comments on this clonotype: Its target is unknown.

Blood samples measuring 2 to 2.5 ml were taken per donor. The CDR3 sequence is 16 residues long. In germline, CDR1 is SQVTM, CDR2 ANQGSEA. Sequenced input: blood. This clonotype originated in a human donor with ulcerative colitis or Crohn's disease, or a healthy co-twin of an affected twin (not recorded which). This chain uses TRBV29-1 with TRBJ2-7; TCRdb's D gene call, TRBD2, goes unchecked for lack of DNA. Here the CDR3 reads CSVERVPGQGSYEQYF.